The following is a T cell receptor (beta chain) sequence with its context. Its specificity is unknown. Some clones are missing from TCRdb's copy, which holds only in-frame ones; the method was immunoSEQ multiplex PCR. Here the sample spans tens of thousands of clones, approximately 91% being singletons. Germline CDR1 SGHTA, CDR2 FQGNSA. There are 13 residues in the CDR3. The V and J ends lost 5 bases and 1 base respectively, with 9 bases between them. This specimen comes from a study of graft-versus-host responses after intestinal transplantation. About the research overall: Each recipient received a multivisceral, liver-intestinal, or isolated intestinal graft. Tacrolimus and steroids were given for about three years to all recipients after anti-thymocyte globulin induction.

The study's findings and limits: Recipient marrow showed GvH clones, some seen first in ileum or blood. Clonal ratios of graft-versus-host to host-versus-graft in allografts were high for patients exhibiting graft-donor T cell macrochimerism.

J is TRBJ2-7 and V is TRBV7-2; D not resolved. The sample in question was unstimulated CD4+ T cells sorted from spleen or lymph node cells, obtained before intestinal transplant. The receptor was derived from a human donor who received an intestinal transplant. CDR3 nucleotide sequence: TGTGCCAGCAGCCAACGGGTGTCCTACGAGCAGTACTTC. It specifies CASSQRVSYEQYF. Using reference TRBV7-2 and TRBJ2-7 for the parts outside the CDR3, the full variable domain is GAGVSQSPSNKVTEKGKDVELRCDPISGHTALYWYRQSLGQGLEFLIYFQGNSAPDKSGLPSDRFSAERTGGSVSTLTIQRTQQEDSAVYLCASSQRVSYEQYFGPGTRLTVT.